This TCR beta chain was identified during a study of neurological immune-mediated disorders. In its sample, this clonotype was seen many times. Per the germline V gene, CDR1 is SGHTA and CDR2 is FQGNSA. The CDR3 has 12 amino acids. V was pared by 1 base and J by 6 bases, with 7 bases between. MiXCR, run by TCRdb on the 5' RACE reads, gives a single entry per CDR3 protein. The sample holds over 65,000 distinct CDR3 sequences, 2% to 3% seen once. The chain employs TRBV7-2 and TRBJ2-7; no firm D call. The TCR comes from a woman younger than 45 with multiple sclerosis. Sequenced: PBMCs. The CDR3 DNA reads TGTGCCAGCAGCTTAGTGGGTTTCGAGCAGTACTTC. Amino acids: CASSLVGFEQYF.